Following are 10 T cell receptor beta chains from one sample sequenced in a study of cytomegalovirus exposure and HLA in healthy donors. Amplification used 60 Vbeta primers and 13 Jbeta primers. Produced via immunoSEQ multiplex PCR; TCRdb's table is partial and in-frame only. The data show 77,000 or so clones, over 70% seen once. Sequencing was performed on PBMCs. The receptors here all came from a middle-aged woman in good health and CMV-seronegative.

CDR3 protein: CASSAGGMYGNTIYF. The CDR3 DNA is TGTGCCAGCAGCGCCGGGGGGATGTATGGAAACACCATATATTTT. The genes are TRBV7-6 and TRBJ1-3; TRBD1 is a possible D gene (5 bases). This CDR3 contains 15 residues. CDR1 is SGHVS, CDR2 FNYEAQ, per germline. Trimming left V 5 bases short and J 3 bases short, with 14 bases between.

The J gene is TRBJ1-6, the V gene TRBV7-9; 7 nucleotides agree with TRBD1. V dropped 5 bases and J dropped 7; count of bases not matched to a gene: 5. The germline CDR1 and CDR2 sequences are SEHNR and FQNEAQ (reference sequence). The CDR3 covers 14 residues. The CDR3 here is CASSLDRVNSPLHF. CDR3 DNA sequence: TGTGCCAGCAGCCTTGACAGGGTGAATTCACCCCTCCACTTT.

This clone was detected a few times. The junction does not match germline at one end; this may be a read error. V is TRBV7-7 and J is TRBJ2-5; the match to TRBD1 covers 9 bases. The CDR3 contains 14 residues. CDR1 SSHAT and CDR2 FNYEAQ come from the germline V gene (reference sequence). The CDR3 DNA follows: TGTGCTAGCAGCTTTCGACAGGGGGGAGAGACCCAGTACTTC. Residues: CASSFRQGGETQYF. Combining the CDR3 with reference TRBV7-7 and TRBJ2-5 gives the whole variable domain GAGVSQSPRYKVTKRGQDVTLRCDPISSHATLYWYQQALGQGPEFLTYFNYEAQPDKSGLPSDRFSAERPEGSISTLTIQRTEQRDSAMYRCASSFRQGGETQYFGPGTRLLVL.

J is TRBJ2-5 and V is TRBV5-4, with D possibly TRBD1 on 6 matching bases. This CDR3 contains 16 residues. The germline V gene has CDR1 SGHNT and CDR2 YYREEE (reference sequence). The germline V and J ends were trimmed by 4 bases and 0 bases, with 16 bases remaining between them. The CDR3 DNA is TGTGCCAGCAGCGGAGACTCGGACAGACACCAAGAGACCCAGTACTTC. This codes for CASSGDSDRHQETQYF.

The J gene is TRBJ1-1, the V gene TRBV11-2; a possible D gene is TRBD1 (5 bases). The V gene's germline CDR1 is SGHAT and CDR2 FQNNGV. This CDR3 is 12 amino acids long. V dropped 6 bases and J dropped 5 bases, with 10 bases sitting between them. The CDR3 bases are TGTGCCAGCAGTCTTAGACAGACTGAAGCTTTCTTT. Its translation is CASSLRQTEAFF.

The chain carries TRBV30 and TRBJ2-7; tentatively, D is TRBD1 (5 bases). This CDR3 has 14 amino acids. Germline CDR1 GTSNPN, CDR2 SVGIG (reference sequence). V dropped 2 bases and J dropped 2 bases, with 13 bases sitting between them. CDR3 sequence: CAWSKGRATYEQYF. CDR3 DNA: TGTGCCTGGAGTAAGGGCAGGGCCACCTACGAGCAGTACTTC.

The chain uses TRBV5-1 and TRBJ2-5, with 13 bases matching TRBD2. CDR3 length equals 18 residues. V shed 0 bases and J 3 bases; nucleotides not matched to a gene: 8. CDR1 is SGHRS, CDR2 YFSETQ, per germline. CDR3 DNA: TGCGCCAGCAGCTTGGGAGGGACTAGCGGGACGAAAGAAGAGACCCAGTACTTC. Protein: CASSLGGTSGTKEETQYF.

V usage is TRBV10-3 and J usage is TRBJ2-1; TRBD2 matches 11 bases. CDR1 and CDR2 (germline): ENHRY, SYGVKD. The CDR3 is 16 amino acids. J was trimmed by 3 bases and V by 5 bases; bases with no gene match: 6. As DNA, the CDR3 is TGTGCCATCAGTCCCCCCCTAGCGGGGGGCTACAATGAGCAGTTCTTC. This translates into CAISPPLAGGYNEQFF.

This clone came up a few times. V and J are TRBV11-2 and TRBJ2-3, with TRBD2 matching over 12 bases. This CDR3 is built from 16 residues. The germline V gene has CDR1 SGHAT and CDR2 FQNNGV. The V gene end was trimmed by 5 bases and the J gene end by 8 bases; junction bases not matched to a gene: 11. As DNA, the CDR3 is TGTGCCAGCAGCCCCGGGGCTAGCGGGGGGGTCGGTACGCAGTATTTT. Protein sequence: CASSPGASGGVGTQYF.

This clone was seen only once. The sample has other DNA sequences that encode this CDR3 too. In DNA, the CDR3 is TGTGCCAGCAGTTCAGGGGGGAACACTGAAGCTTTCTTT. It yields the protein CASSSGGNTEAFF. This chain joins TRBV28 and TRBJ1-1; 7 bases fit TRBD1. This CDR3 has 13 amino acids. Germline CDR1 and CDR2: MDHEN and SYDVKM. V shed 4 bases, J shed 1 base, and the junction held 0 bases outside the gene matches.